These T cell receptor beta chains were read from a single sample in a study of blood T cells in healthy people across ages. One entry per CDR3 protein, called by TCRdb with MiXCR from the 5' RACE reads. Of about 1,400,000 distinct CDR3 sequences in the sample, about 43% are singletons; the top ten hold approximately 7.9%. Sequencing used blood. These receptors were taken from a woman between 18 and 29 years old in good health. Both conserved end residues are part of each CDR3. The D gene is left open where the match is weak. Rows give clone size only sometimes, using once, few, many, or a class for an expanded clone.

d_gene: NA
abundance: few
j_gene: TRBJ2-3
v_gene: TRBV7-7
CDR3aa: CASSFIRGPTHPSTDTQYF
CDR3nt: TGTGCTAGCAGCTTCATTCGGGGCCCTACCCACCCATCCACAGATACGCAGTATTTT

d_gene: TRBD1
abundance: NA
j_gene: TRBJ2-7
v_gene: TRBV5-5
CDR3aa: CASSSQGTARFGEQYF
CDR3nt: TGTGCCAGCAGCTCTCAAGGGACAGCCCGATTCGGCGAGCAGTACTTC

d_gene: NA
abundance: NA
j_gene: TRBJ2-6
v_gene: TRBV20-1
CDR3aa: CSAGPLEANVLTF
CDR3nt: TGCAGTGCTGGTCCCCTCGAGGCCAACGTCCTGACTTTC

d_gene: TRBD2
abundance: NA
j_gene: TRBJ2-1
v_gene: TRBV6-2/TRBV6-3
CDR3aa: CASSSSGSVYNEQFF
CDR3nt: TGTGCCAGCAGCTCTAGCGGGAGCGTCTACAATGAGCAGTTCTTC

d_gene: NA
abundance: NA
j_gene: TRBJ2-5
v_gene: TRBV29-1
CDR3aa: CSVGQNKETQYF
CDR3nt: TGCAGCGTCGGACAAAACAAAGAGACCCAGTACTTC

d_gene: NA
abundance: NA
j_gene: TRBJ1-6
v_gene: TRBV6-1
CDR3aa: CASSERRGGISPLHF
CDR3nt: TGTGCCAGCAGTGAACGCAGGGGCGGAATTTCACCCCTCCACTTT

d_gene: TRBD2
abundance: NA
j_gene: TRBJ2-1
v_gene: TRBV6-1
CDR3aa: CASTGLAGVLDEQFF
CDR3nt: TGTGCCAGCACCGGACTAGCGGGAGTGCTAGATGAGCAGTTCTTC

d_gene: NA
abundance: NA
j_gene: TRBJ2-7
v_gene: TRBV5-1
CDR3aa: CASSLGDATYEQYF
CDR3nt: TGCGCCAGCAGCTTGGGAGATGCAACCTACGAGCAGTACTTC

d_gene: TRBD2
abundance: NA
j_gene: TRBJ2-7
v_gene: TRBV6-1
CDR3aa: CASSLTRGNREQYF
CDR3nt: TGTGCCAGCAGTCTTACGCGGGGGAATCGCGAGCAGTACTTC

d_gene: NA
abundance: few
j_gene: TRBJ2-1
v_gene: TRBV4-2
CDR3aa: CASSPQGIGDNEQFF
CDR3nt: TGTGCCAGCAGCCCCCAAGGGATTGGCGACAATGAGCAGTTCTTC

d_gene: NA
abundance: once
j_gene: TRBJ2-5
v_gene: TRBV15
CDR3aa: CATSRDGMRTPGEQYF
CDR3nt: TGTGCCACCAGCAGAGATGGAATGAGGACCCCGGGTGAGCAGTACTTC

d_gene: NA
abundance: NA
j_gene: TRBJ2-7
v_gene: TRBV6-6
CDR3aa: CASSYSSGVYEQYF
CDR3nt: TGTGCCAGCAGTTACTCATCAGGGGTCTACGAGCAGTACTTC

d_gene: TRBD2
abundance: NA
j_gene: TRBJ2-5
v_gene: TRBV20-1
CDR3aa: CSARATGLAGETQYF
CDR3nt: TGCAGTGCTAGAGCGACAGGACTAGCGGGAGAGACCCAGTACTTC

d_gene: NA
abundance: few
j_gene: TRBJ1-1
v_gene: TRBV20-1
CDR3aa: CSAISTADLNTEAFF
CDR3nt: TGCAGTGCTATTTCGACGGCGGACCTGAACACTGAAGCTTTCTTT

d_gene: NA
abundance: few
j_gene: TRBJ2-5
v_gene: TRBV3-1
CDR3aa: CASSRSVGVAETQYF
CDR3nt: TGTGCCAGCAGCCGATCCGTAGGAGTCGCAGAGACCCAGTACTTC

d_gene: TRBD2
abundance: NA
j_gene: TRBJ2-3
v_gene: TRBV2
CDR3aa: CASRGGLAFTDTQYF
CDR3nt: TGTGCCAGCAGGGGTGGACTAGCGTTCACAGATACGCAGTATTTT

d_gene: TRBD1
abundance: NA
j_gene: TRBJ2-3
v_gene: TRBV5-1
CDR3aa: CASSPPGQGMENTQYF
CDR3nt: TGCGCCAGCAGCCCCCCGGGACAGGGAATGGAGAATACGCAGTATTTT

d_gene: TRBD2
abundance: NA
j_gene: TRBJ2-3
v_gene: TRBV5-1
CDR3aa: CASSLVVLAGDSDTQYF
CDR3nt: TGCGCCAGCAGTCTCGTCGTTTTAGCGGGAGATTCGGATACGCAGTATTTT

d_gene: TRBD1
abundance: few
j_gene: TRBJ2-6
v_gene: TRBV7-9
CDR3aa: CASSLPGQSSGANVLTF
CDR3nt: TGTGCCAGCAGCCTGCCGGGACAGAGCTCTGGGGCCAACGTCCTGACTTTC

d_gene: NA
abundance: NA
j_gene: TRBJ2-7
v_gene: TRBV7-2
CDR3aa: CASSFSPSYEQYF
CDR3nt: TGTGCCAGCAGCTTCAGTCCCTCCTACGAGCAGTACTTC

d_gene: NA
abundance: NA
j_gene: TRBJ2-3
v_gene: TRBV20-1
CDR3aa: CSASSPQSTDTQYF
CDR3nt: TGCAGTGCTAGCAGTCCCCAGAGCACAGATACGCAGTATTTT

d_gene: TRBD1
abundance: many
j_gene: TRBJ2-7
v_gene: TRBV12-3/TRBV12-4
CDR3aa: CASSLGTGGLYEQYF
CDR3nt: TGTGCCAGCAGCCTCGGGACAGGGGGTCTGTACGAGCAGTACTTC